This T cell receptor beta chain came from a study of cytomegalovirus exposure and HLA in healthy donors. Trimming shortened V by 3 bases and J by 7 bases, and 10 bases separated the two germline ends. From germline, CDR1 is PRHDT and CDR2 FYEKMQ (reference sequence). CDR3 length: 12 residues. Primers: 60 Vbeta forward and 13 Jbeta reverse. Clones were read by immunoSEQ multiplex PCR, and TCRdb kept only the in-frame ones, dropping some. The sample gives approximately 110,000 clones, 74% of which show up once; about 2.5% is in the top ten. The clonotype originates from a man aged 45 to 65 in good health and CMV-seropositive. This chain uses TRBV13 with TRBJ2-7; D perhaps matches TRBD1 (7 bases). The source material was PBMCs. The CDR3 DNA sequence: TGTGCCAGCAGCTTTCAGGGGGGAGAGCAGTACTTC. Protein sequence: CASSFQGGEQYF.